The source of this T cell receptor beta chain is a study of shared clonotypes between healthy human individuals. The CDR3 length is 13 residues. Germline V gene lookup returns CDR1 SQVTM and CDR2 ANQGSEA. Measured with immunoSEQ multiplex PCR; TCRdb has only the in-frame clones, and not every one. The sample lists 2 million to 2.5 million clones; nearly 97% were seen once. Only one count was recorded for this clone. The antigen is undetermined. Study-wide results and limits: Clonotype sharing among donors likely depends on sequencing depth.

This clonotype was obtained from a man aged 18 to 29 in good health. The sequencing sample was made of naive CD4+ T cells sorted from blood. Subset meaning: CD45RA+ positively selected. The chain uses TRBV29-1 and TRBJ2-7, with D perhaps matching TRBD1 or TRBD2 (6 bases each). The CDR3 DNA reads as TGCAGTGGACAAAGGGGGGATGGCCACGAGCAGTACTTC. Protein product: CSGQRGDGHEQYF.